The clone carrying this TCR beta chain turned up a few times. The antigen remains unidentified. Data came from immunoSEQ multiplex PCR; TCRdb stores just in-frame clones and leaves some out. The sample has about 440,000 clones, roughly 85% seen once. This entry comes from a study of Ad26.COV2.S vaccination and SARS-CoV-2 variants. Study-level points and caveats: There was reportedly substantial breadth in spike-specific CD8+ and CD4+ T cell responses after vaccination. People given the vaccine had a wider spike-specific TCR breadth than placebo recipients did.

The treatment is: over 15 received Ad26.COV2.S at low or high dose, single or two shots; 5 received placebo; per-sample allocation not given. Day 63 after the first injection of vaccine or placebo was the sampling time. The vaccine antigen was prefusion-stabilized Wuhan SARS-CoV-2 spike. The TCR was taken from a person between 18 and 59 years old who received the Ad26.COV2.S COVID-19 vaccine or a placebo. This sample comprised peripheral blood, obtained in a trial of Ad26.COV2.S vaccine versus placebo.

The CDR3 is CASTLERGNYEQYF. Written as DNA, the CDR3 is TGTGCCAGCACCCTGGAGAGGGGCAACTACGAGCAGTACTTC. This chain joins TRBV2 and TRBJ2-7, with D perhaps TRBD1 or TRBD2 (5 bases each). V was trimmed by 7 bases and J by 3 bases, leaving 16 bases between them. The CDR3 loop spans 14 amino acids. From germline, CDR1 is SNHLY and CDR2 FYNNEI.